The 30 T cell receptor beta chains below were found in one sample sequenced in a study of cytomegalovirus exposure and HLA in healthy donors. PCR involved 60 Vbeta and 13 Jbeta primers. Assay: immunoSEQ multiplex PCR; the TCRdb copy retains only in-frame clones and omits some. The table records 150,000 to 190,000 clones, approximately 79% of them present only once. The source material was PBMCs. The source of these receptors is a woman aged 50 to 65 in good health and CMV-seropositive.

The chain recombines TRBV5-1 with TRBJ2-1; TRBD1 aligns across 7 bases. Germline trimming cut 4 bases from V and 5 bases from J; bases unmatched to any gene: 3. The CDR3 length is 13 residues. Germline V gene sequence: CDR1 SGHRS, CDR2 YFSETQ. CDR3 coding DNA: TGCGCCAGCAGCAGTACAGGGGACAATGAGCAGTTCTTC. It yields the protein CASSSTGDNEQFF.

V usage is TRBV7-2 and J usage is TRBJ2-3; tentative D call: TRBD1 (6 bases). Trimming shortened V by 3 bases and J by 5 bases, and 15 bases separated the two germline ends. The germline gives CDR1 SGHTA, CDR2 FQGNSA. The CDR3 totals 15 residues. The CDR3 sequence is CASSFGGVGLDTQYF. The CDR3 DNA follows: TGTGCCAGCAGCTTTGGGGGCGTAGGGCTAGATACGCAGTATTTT.

V is TRBV7-9 and J is TRBJ2-2, with D possibly TRBD1 on 6 matching bases. CDR3 size: 14 residues. The V and J ends lost 4 bases and 4 bases respectively, with 10 bases between them. CDR1 SEHNR and CDR2 FQNEAQ come from the germline V gene (reference sequence). In nucleotides, the CDR3 is TGTGCCAGCAGCTCCAGGGGTAGCACCGGGGAGCTGTTTTTT. Translating gives CASSSRGSTGELFF.

The gene calls are TRBV5-4 and TRBJ2-2; the match to TRBD1 covers 8 bases. V lost 10 bases to trimming and J lost 1 base; unmatched junction nucleotides: 3. The CDR3 loop spans 13 amino acids. Germline lookup yields CDR1 SGHNT and CDR2 YYREEE (reference sequence). CDR3 sequence (DNA): TGTGCCGCAGGGGGCCGGAACACCGGGGAGCTGTTTTTT. This translates into CAAGGRNTGELFF.

The genes are TRBV7-9 and TRBJ1-2, with D tentatively TRBD1 (5 bases). V was shortened by 3 bases and J by 1 base, with 6 bases between the two germline ends. CDR3 length equals 13 residues. CDR1 SEHNR and CDR2 FQNEAQ come from the germline V gene (reference sequence). In DNA form, the CDR3 reads TGTGCCAGCAGCTTGGGGGGTAACTATGGCTACACCTTC. Residues: CASSLGGNYGYTF.

In its sample, this clone was seen once. The gene calls are TRBV5-1 and TRBJ1-1, with unresolved D. The CDR3 has 14 residues. CDR1 is SGHRS, CDR2 YFSETQ, per germline. The ends were cut back, 4 bases at V and 5 bases at J, with 15 bases in the middle. The CDR3 region is CASSPSTGGTEAFF. Here the CDR3 DNA reads TGCGCCAGCAGCCCGAGTACGGGAGGGACTGAAGCTTTCTTT.

The chain is built from TRBV7-2 and TRBJ2-7; maybe TRBD2 (6 bases). Germline CDR1 is SGHTA and CDR2 is FQGNSA. Trimming took off 4 bases at V and 1 base at J, with 8 bases between the two ends. The CDR3 contains 13 residues. CDR3 sequence reads: CASSWGLSYEQYF. In nucleotides, the CDR3 is TGTGCCAGCAGCTGGGGACTTTCCTACGAGCAGTACTTC.

This chain joins TRBV27 and TRBJ1-2; a weak D match, TRBD1 (6 bases). The germline V and J ends were trimmed by 3 bases and 5 bases, with 10 bases remaining between them. This CDR3 is built from 13 residues. The V gene's germline CDR1 is MNHEY and CDR2 SMNVEV (reference sequence). The CDR3 here is CASSFGRGYGYTF. CDR3 bases: TGTGCCAGCAGTTTTGGAAGGGGGTATGGCTACACCTTC.

This chain links TRBV6-5 with TRBJ1-6; a weak D match, TRBD1 (5 bases). From germline, CDR1 is MNHEY and CDR2 SVGAGI. With 6 bases removed from V and 7 bases from J, the gap between germline ends came to 13 bases. This CDR3 has 14 residues. DNA of the CDR3: TGTGCCAGCAGGGCCCCGGGGGGGAATTCACCCCTCCACTTT. Encoded protein: CASRAPGGNSPLHF.

This chain uses TRBV14 with TRBJ1-6; 8 bases map to TRBD1. The CDR3 runs to 19 residues. The trim removed 2 bases at V and 3 bases at J, leaving 12 bases unmatched. CDR1 and CDR2 from the germline V gene are SGHDN and FVKESK. DNA of the CDR3: TGTGCCAGCAGCCAAAAGCATCTACCAGGGGGCTTCTATAATTCACCCCTCCACTTT. Translating gives CASSQKHLPGGFYNSPLHF.

This clone has just a few counts. This chain links TRBV4-2 with TRBJ2-3; TRBD2 might be the D (5 bases). The CDR3 extends over 18 amino acids. Germline V gene data show CDR1 as LGHNA and CDR2 as YNFKEQ. Deletions cut 0 bases from V and 0 bases from J, with 16 bases between. Written as DNA, the CDR3 is TGTGCCAGCAGCCAAGAATCAGTCAGACTAACGAGCACAGATACGCAGTATTTT. This codes for CASSQESVRLTSTDTQYF.

V and J are TRBV5-6 and TRBJ1-1; D gene ambiguous. Germline CDR1 and CDR2: SGHDT and YYEEEE. The CDR3 consists of 15 residues. Trimming stripped 1 base from V and 5 bases from J, with 15 bases between. CDR3 bases: TGTGCCAGCAGCTTGCCCCATGCACGTAGTACTGAAGCTTTCTTT. It specifies CASSLPHARSTEAFF.

V and J are TRBV15 and TRBJ1-5, with a possible D match to TRBD1 (5 bases). CDR3 size: 15 residues. Germline V gene sequence: CDR1 LNHNV, CDR2 YYDKDF (reference sequence). V dropped 0 bases and J dropped 1 base, with 7 bases sitting between them. The chain's CDR3 is CATSRDRVSNQPQHF. The CDR3 DNA reads as TGTGCCACCAGCAGAGACAGGGTAAGCAATCAGCCCCAGCATTTT.

This chain joins TRBV6-6 and TRBJ1-6, with D uncertain. CDR3 length equals 12 residues. Trimming cost V 2 bases and J 7 bases, with 3 bases left between them. Germline V CDR1 and CDR2: MNHNY, SVGAGI (reference sequence). DNA for the CDR3: TGTGCCAGCAGTTACCTGAATTCACCCCTCCACTTT. It specifies CASSYLNSPLHF.

The rearrangement uses TRBV28 and TRBJ2-2, with TRBD2 matching 7 bases. CDR1 and CDR2 (germline): MDHEN, SYDVKM. This CDR3 comprises 16 residues. Trimming at V came to 3 bases and at J to 1 base, leaving 5 bases not matched to a gene. The CDR3 DNA is TGTGCCAGCAGTTTCCTTTCGGGAGGGAACACCGGGGAGCTGTTTTTT. This gives the protein CASSFLSGGNTGELFF.

This clone was observed a single time. This sequence joins TRBV6-1 and TRBJ2-7; the match to TRBD1 covers 11 bases. The CDR3 runs 15 residues. V was clipped by 1 base and J by 5 bases; unmatched bases: 4. Germline V lookup: CDR1 MNHNS, CDR2 SASEGT. CDR3 DNA: TGTGCCAGCAGTGAAGGGACAGGGGGCGCGGACGAGCAGTACTTC. This codes for CASSEGTGGADEQYF.

The chain couples TRBV28 to TRBJ1-2, with D maybe TRBD1 (5 bases). Germline V gives CDR1 MDHEN, CDR2 SYDVKM. CDR3 size: 14 residues. Between the trimmed V and J ends, which lost 3 bases and 0 bases, there was a span of 8 bases. The CDR3 coding sequence is TGTGCCAGCAGTTTGGGACTCACTAACTATGGCTACACCTTC. The encoded protein is CASSLGLTNYGYTF.

The chain is built from TRBV19 and TRBJ1-1; D uncertain. Germline CDR1 is LNHDA and CDR2 is SQIVND (reference sequence). The CDR3 has 13 residues. V was trimmed by 5 bases and J by 1 base, leaving 8 bases between them. The CDR3 region is CASSFEGNTEAFF. CDR3 DNA sequence: TGTGCCAGTAGTTTCGAGGGGAACACTGAAGCTTTCTTT.

This clone was counted between two and nine times. This rearrangement joins TRBV7-9 to TRBJ2-7, with 10 bases lining up with TRBD2. From germline, CDR1 is SEHNR and CDR2 FQNEAQ (reference sequence). The CDR3 runs to 19 residues. After removal of 5 bases from V and 0 bases from J, the junction contained 16 bases not matched to a gene. The CDR3 region has the DNA TGTGCCAGCAGCAAACAGGGGGGGCTAGCGGGAGTAAGCTCCTACGAGCAGTACTTC. It yields the protein CASSKQGGLAGVSSYEQYF.

V and J are TRBV11-2 and TRBJ2-7; 8 positions agree with TRBD2. The CDR3 extends over 16 amino acids. In germline, CDR1 is SGHAT, CDR2 FQNNGV. The junction had 9 bases not matched to a gene; V was cut back by 2 bases and J by 3 bases. The CDR3 DNA sequence: TGTGCCAGCAGCTTAAGGCGTAGTCGGGGGGGCTACGAGCAGTACTTC. Its translation is CASSLRRSRGGYEQYF.

The V and J genes are TRBV7-9 and TRBJ2-7, with D possibly TRBD2 on 5 matching bases. The CDR3 loop spans 15 amino acids. With 6 bases removed from V and 2 bases from J, the gap between germline ends came to 17 bases. Germline V lookup: CDR1 SEHNR, CDR2 FQNEAQ (reference sequence). The CDR3 DNA is TGTGCCAGCAGTCTCACCGGGGTGGTAACCTACGAGCAGTACTTC. It encodes CASSLTGVVTYEQYF.

This clone was counted once. J is TRBJ1-1 and V is TRBV30; 9 bases match TRBD1. The CDR3 covers 14 residues. Germline CDR1 is GTSNPN and CDR2 is SVGIG (reference sequence). The V and J ends lost 3 bases and 2 bases, in that order; junction bases with no gene match: 4. The CDR3 coding sequence is TGTGCCTGGAGGCGGGACAGGGCAAACACTGAAGCTTTCTTT. This encodes CAWRRDRANTEAFF. Combining the CDR3 with reference TRBV30 and TRBJ1-1 gives the whole variable domain SQTIHQWPATLVQPVGSPLSLECTVEGTSNPNLYWYRQAAGRGLQLLFYSVGIGQISSEVPQNLSASRPQDRQFILSSKKLLLSDSGFYLCAWRRDRANTEAFFGQGTRLTVV.

V is TRBV5-4 and J is TRBJ2-3; D may be TRBD2 (7 bases). V was trimmed by 0 bases and J by 4 bases, leaving 15 bases between them. The CDR3 has 16 residues. Germline assignment: CDR1 SGHNT and CDR2 YYREEE (reference sequence). The CDR3 reads CASSLDGGALADTQYF. As DNA, the CDR3 is TGTGCCAGCAGCTTGGATGGGGGGGCGCTGGCAGATACGCAGTATTTT.

The chain recombines TRBV2 with TRBJ1-6; D unresolved. V dropped 4 bases and J dropped 12 bases, with 19 bases sitting between them. Germline CDR1 reads SNHLY; CDR2 reads FYNNEI. CDR3 length equals 15 residues. CDR3 sequence: CASSVTARGLRPLHF. The CDR3 DNA reads as TGTGCCAGCAGTGTTACGGCGCGGGGTTTGCGACCCCTCCACTTT.

The gene calls are TRBV19 and TRBJ2-4; possibly TRBD2 for D (6 bases). Germline assignment: CDR1 LNHDA and CDR2 SQIVND (reference sequence). The CDR3 sequence is 15 residues long. The V end lost 0 bases, the J end lost 7 bases, and 13 bases lay between the germline ends. CDR3 sequence reads: CASSIDFGLTNIQYF. The CDR3 DNA sequence: TGTGCCAGTAGTATAGACTTCGGACTAACTAACATTCAGTACTTC. Full variable domain (missing parts from reference TRBV19 and TRBJ2-4): DGGITQSPKYLFRKEGQNVTLSCEQNLNHDAMYWYRQDPGQGLRLIYYSQIVNDFQKGDIAEGYSVSREKKESFPLTVTSAQKNPTAFYLCASSIDFGLTNIQYFGAGTRLSVL.

The chain combines TRBV5-8 with TRBJ1-4; 8 positions match TRBD1. The length of the CDR3 is 15 residues. Germline V CDR1 and CDR2: SGHTS, YDEGEE. The trim removed 7 bases at V and 7 bases at J, leaving 12 bases unmatched. CDR3 coding DNA: TGTGCCAGCGGACAGGGAGTGAATCTCGGTGAAAAACTGTTTTTT. This translates into CASGQGVNLGEKLFF.

The V call is TRBV5-4, the J call TRBJ2-1; tentative D call: TRBD1 (5 bases). Trimming shortened V by 0 bases and J by 10 bases, and 8 bases separated the two germline ends. The CDR3 covers 12 residues. Germline V gene sequence: CDR1 SGHNT, CDR2 YYREEE (reference sequence). The CDR3 region is CASSLVAGEQFF. The CDR3 DNA reads as TGTGCCAGCAGCTTGGTGGCAGGGGAGCAGTTCTTC.

This clone appeared a single time. V is TRBV7-9 and J is TRBJ1-1, with D perhaps TRBD1 (6 bases). The germline gives CDR1 SEHNR, CDR2 FQNEAQ (reference sequence). The CDR3 runs to 15 residues. V shed 3 bases and J shed 1 base, with 12 bases lying between them. CDR3 in DNA: TGTGCCAGCAGCTTCGCACAGGGAGAGAACACTGAAGCTTTCTTT. Translation: CASSFAQGENTEAFF.

V is TRBV21-1 and J is TRBJ2-2; the table assigns TRBD1, which was not confirmed against the DNA. TRBV21-1 is a recognized pseudogene. The CDR3 has 16 amino acids. The CDR3 DNA reads TGTGCCAGCAGCAAAAGGGGTCATAGAAACACCGGGGAGCTGTTTTTT. This gives the protein CASSKRGHRNTGELFF.

This chain links TRBV5-6 with TRBJ1-5, with 7 bases matching TRBD1. CDR3 length equals 15 residues. Germline V gene sequence: CDR1 SGHDT, CDR2 YYEEEE. V gave up 4 bases and J gave up 5 bases; unmatched junction bases: 9. CDR3 residues: CASSLTGNPDQPQHF. The DNA of the CDR3 is TGTGCCAGCAGCCTGACAGGGAACCCAGATCAGCCCCAGCATTTT.